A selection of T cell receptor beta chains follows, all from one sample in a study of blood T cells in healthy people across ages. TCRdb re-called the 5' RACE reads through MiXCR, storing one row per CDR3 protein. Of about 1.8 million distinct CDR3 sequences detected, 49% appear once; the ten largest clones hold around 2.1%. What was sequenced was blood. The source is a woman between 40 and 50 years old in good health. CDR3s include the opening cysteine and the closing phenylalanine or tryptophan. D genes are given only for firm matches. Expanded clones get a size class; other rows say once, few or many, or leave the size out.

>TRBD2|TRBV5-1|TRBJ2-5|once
CASSLTSGNKQETQYF
TGCGCCAGCAGCTTGACTAGCGGGAACAAACAAGAGACCCAGTACTTC
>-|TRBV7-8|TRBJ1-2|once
CASSQLATNYGYTF
TGTGCCAGCAGCCAGTTAGCCACTAACTATGGCTACACCTTC
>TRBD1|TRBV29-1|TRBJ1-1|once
CSVAQGADTEAFF
TGCAGCGTTGCCCAGGGGGCGGACACTGAAGCTTTCTTT
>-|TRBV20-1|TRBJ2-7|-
CSASKTVTYEQYF
TGCAGTGCTTCTAAGACTGTCACCTACGAGCAGTACTTC
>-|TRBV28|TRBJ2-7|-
CASRSRTDPYYEQYF
TGTGCCAGCAGATCCAGGACAGACCCATACTACGAGCAGTACTTC
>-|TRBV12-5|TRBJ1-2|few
CASGGKGIYGYTF
TGTGCTAGTGGTGGAAAGGGCATCTATGGCTACACCTTC
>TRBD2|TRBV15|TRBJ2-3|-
CATSRDPSGGGTDTQYF
TGTGCCACCAGCAGAGATCCTAGCGGGGGGGGCACAGATACGCAGTATTTT
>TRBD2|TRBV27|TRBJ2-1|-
CASSLLAGGDYDEQFF
TGTGCCAGCAGTTTACTAGCGGGGGGGGACTACGATGAGCAGTTCTTC
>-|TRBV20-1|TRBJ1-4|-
CSARGDPWNEKLFF
TGCAGTGCGCGTGGGGATCCTTGGAATGAAAAACTGTTTTTT
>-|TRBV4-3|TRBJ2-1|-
CASSQEAGQPWDEQFF
TGCGCCAGCAGCCAAGAGGCCGGACAGCCCTGGGATGAGCAGTTCTTC
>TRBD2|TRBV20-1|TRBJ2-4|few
CSARVSASGGKNIQYF
TGCAGTGCTAGAGTTAGCGCTAGCGGGGGCAAAAACATTCAGTACTTC
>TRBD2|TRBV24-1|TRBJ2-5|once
CATSETGFRGGTQYF
TGTGCCACCAGTGAAACAGGGTTTCGGGGGGGGACCCAGTACTTC
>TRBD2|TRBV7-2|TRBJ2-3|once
CASSGRTSGTDTQYF
TGTGCCAGCAGCGGTCGGACTAGCGGCACAGATACGCAGTATTTT
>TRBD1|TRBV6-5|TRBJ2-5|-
CASSYSAGTASQYF
TGTGCCAGCAGTTACTCGGCTGGGACAGCCTCCCAGTACTTC
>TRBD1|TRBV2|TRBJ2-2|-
CASSEPGGMFGSTGELFF
TGTGCCAGCAGTGAACCAGGGGGTATGTTTGGTAGCACCGGGGAGCTGTTTTTT
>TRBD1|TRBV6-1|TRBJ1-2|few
CASSQYRGRRGQGNGYTF
TGTGCCAGCAGTCAATACCGGGGGCGGCGCGGACAGGGGAATGGCTACACCTTC
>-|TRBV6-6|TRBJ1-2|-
CASSRQENGYTF
TGTGCCAGCAGCAGACAGGAGAATGGCTACACCTTC
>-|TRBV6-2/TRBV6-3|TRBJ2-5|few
CASSYAVAGFQETQYF
TGTGCCAGCAGTTACGCCGTCGCTGGATTCCAAGAGACCCAGTACTTC
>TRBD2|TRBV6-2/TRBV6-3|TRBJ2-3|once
CASCSDGGSATQYF
TGTGCCAGCTGTTCGGACGGCGGGAGTGCTACGCAGTATTTT
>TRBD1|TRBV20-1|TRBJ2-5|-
CSAAGTAPWEQYF
TGCAGTGCCGCCGGGACAGCTCCTTGGGAGCAGTACTTC
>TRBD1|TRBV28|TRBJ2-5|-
CASSEDRVGETQCF
TGTGCCAGCAGTGAAGACAGGGTAGGAGAGACCCAGTGCTTC
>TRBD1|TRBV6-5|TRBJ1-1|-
CASSTVDRANTEAFF
TGTGCCAGCAGTACCGTCGACAGGGCCAACACTGAAGCTTTCTTT
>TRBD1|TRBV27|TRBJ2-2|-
CASTLRGGVYTGELFF
TGTGCCAGCACCCTACGAGGGGGCGTTTACACCGGGGAGCTGTTTTTT
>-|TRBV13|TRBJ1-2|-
CASTGENYGYTF
TGTGCCAGCACTGGGGAAAACTATGGCTACACCTTC
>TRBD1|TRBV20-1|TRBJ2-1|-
CSARFEQGVYNEQFF
TGCAGTGCTAGGTTCGAGCAGGGGGTATACAATGAGCAGTTCTTC
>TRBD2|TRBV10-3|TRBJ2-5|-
CAISRTSGGQETQYF
TGTGCCATCAGCCGGACTAGCGGGGGTCAAGAGACCCAGTACTTC
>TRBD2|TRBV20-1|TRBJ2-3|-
CSAPLGLAGFTDTQYF
TGCAGTGCTCCCCTCGGACTAGCGGGGTTCACAGATACGCAGTATTTT
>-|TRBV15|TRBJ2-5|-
CATSRDPLYNEQYF
TGTGCCACCAGCAGAGACCCATTGTACAATGAGCAGTACTTC
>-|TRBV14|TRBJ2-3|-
CASSQDGITAWAGPRTDTQYF
TGTGCCAGCAGCCAAGACGGGATCACGGCGTGGGCGGGGCCCCGCACAGATACGCAGTATTTT
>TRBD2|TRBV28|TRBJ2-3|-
CASSLLKPGGPDTQYF
TGTGCCAGCAGCCTCTTAAAACCGGGGGGGCCAGATACGCAGTATTTT
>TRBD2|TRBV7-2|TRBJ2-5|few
CASSLALSGGYQETQYF
TGTGCCAGCAGCTTAGCGTTAAGCGGGGGGTACCAAGAGACCCAGTACTTC
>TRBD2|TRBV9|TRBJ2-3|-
CASSVELAVSTDTQYF
TGTGCCAGCAGCGTGGAACTAGCGGTTAGTACAGATACGCAGTATTTT
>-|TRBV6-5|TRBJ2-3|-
CASSPVSLDTQYF
TGTGCCAGCAGTCCCGTTTCTCTAGATACGCAGTATTTT
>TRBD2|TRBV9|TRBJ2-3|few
CASSSRLATSTDTQYF
TGTGCCAGCAGCTCGAGACTAGCTACTAGCACAGATACGCAGTATTTT
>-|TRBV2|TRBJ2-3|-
CASNPAWTDTQYF
TGTGCCAGCAACCCCGCTTGGACAGATACGCAGTATTTT
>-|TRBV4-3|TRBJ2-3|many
CASSQDPRTDTQYF
TGCGCCAGCAGCCAAGATCCCAGAACAGATACGCAGTATTTT